The sequence of this T cell receptor beta chain was determined in a study of blood T cell repertoires in COVID-19. This CDR3 has 15 residues. Losses at the gene ends were 1 base for V and 2 bases for J; bases not matched to a gene: 5. In germline, CDR1 is SGHAT, CDR2 FQNNGV. The protocol was immunoSEQ multiplex PCR, while the TCRdb copy is restricted to in-frame clones and leaves out a portion. In the table there are 350,000 to 550,000 clones, approximately 90% of which are singletons. Participants reported their clinical history, and cohort assignment relied on those reports. This clone showed up just once.

The material sequenced was PBMCs or T cells enriched from blood (not recorded which). The chain couples TRBV11-2 to TRBJ2-7; 7 nucleotides agree with TRBD1. This receptor was identified in a man aged 25 to 40 who had recovered from COVID-19. The CDR3: CASSLGTGTTYEQYF. The CDR3 bases are TGTGCCAGCAGCTTAGGGACAGGAACCACCTACGAGCAGTACTTC.